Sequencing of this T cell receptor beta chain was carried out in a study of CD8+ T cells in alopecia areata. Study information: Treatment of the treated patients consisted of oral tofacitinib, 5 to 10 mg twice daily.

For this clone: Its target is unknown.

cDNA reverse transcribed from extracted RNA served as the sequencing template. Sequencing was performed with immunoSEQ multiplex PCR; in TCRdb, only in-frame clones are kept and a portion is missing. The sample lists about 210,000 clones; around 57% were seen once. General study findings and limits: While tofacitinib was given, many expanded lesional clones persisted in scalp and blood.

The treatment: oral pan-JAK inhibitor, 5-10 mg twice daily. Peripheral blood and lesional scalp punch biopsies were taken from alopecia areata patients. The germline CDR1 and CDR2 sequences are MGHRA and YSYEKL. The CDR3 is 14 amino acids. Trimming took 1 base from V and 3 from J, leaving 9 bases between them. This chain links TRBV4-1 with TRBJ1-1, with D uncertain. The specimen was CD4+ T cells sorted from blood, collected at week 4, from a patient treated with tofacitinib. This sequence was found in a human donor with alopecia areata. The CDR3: CASSQGRGDTEAFF. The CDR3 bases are TGCGCCAGCAGCCAAGGACGGGGTGACACTGAAGCTTTCTTT.